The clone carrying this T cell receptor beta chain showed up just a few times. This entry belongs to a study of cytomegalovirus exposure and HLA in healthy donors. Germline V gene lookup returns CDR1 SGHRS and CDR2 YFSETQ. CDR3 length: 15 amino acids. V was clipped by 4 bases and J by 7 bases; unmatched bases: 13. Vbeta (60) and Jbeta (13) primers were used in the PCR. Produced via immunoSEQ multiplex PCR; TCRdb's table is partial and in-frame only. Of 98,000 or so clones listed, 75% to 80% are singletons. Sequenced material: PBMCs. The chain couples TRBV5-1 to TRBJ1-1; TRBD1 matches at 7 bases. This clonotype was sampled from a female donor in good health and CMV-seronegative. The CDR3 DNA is TGCGCCAGCAGCAGCGAACCGACAGGGCGGAATGAAGCTTTCTTT. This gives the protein CASSSEPTGRNEAFF. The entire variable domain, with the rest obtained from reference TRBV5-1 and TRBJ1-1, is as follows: KAGVTQTPRYLIKTRGQQVTLSCSPISGHRSVSWYQQTPGQGLQFLFEYFSETQRNKGNFPGRFSGRQFSNSRSEMNVSTLELGDSALYLCASSSEPTGRNEAFFGQGTRLTVV.